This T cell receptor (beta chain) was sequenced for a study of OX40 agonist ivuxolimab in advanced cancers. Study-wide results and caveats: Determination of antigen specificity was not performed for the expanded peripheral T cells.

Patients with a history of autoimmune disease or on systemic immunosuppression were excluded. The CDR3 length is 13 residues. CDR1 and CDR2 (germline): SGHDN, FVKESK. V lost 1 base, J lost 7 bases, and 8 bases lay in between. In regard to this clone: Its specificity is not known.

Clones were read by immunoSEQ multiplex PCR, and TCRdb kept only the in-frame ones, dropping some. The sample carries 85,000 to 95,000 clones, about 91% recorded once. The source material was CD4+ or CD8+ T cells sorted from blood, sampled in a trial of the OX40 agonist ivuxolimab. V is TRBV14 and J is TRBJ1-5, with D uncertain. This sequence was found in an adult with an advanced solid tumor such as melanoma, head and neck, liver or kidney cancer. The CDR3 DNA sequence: TGTGCCAGCAGCCAAGGGGGAGACCAGCCCCAGCATTTT. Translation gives CASSQGGDQPQHF.